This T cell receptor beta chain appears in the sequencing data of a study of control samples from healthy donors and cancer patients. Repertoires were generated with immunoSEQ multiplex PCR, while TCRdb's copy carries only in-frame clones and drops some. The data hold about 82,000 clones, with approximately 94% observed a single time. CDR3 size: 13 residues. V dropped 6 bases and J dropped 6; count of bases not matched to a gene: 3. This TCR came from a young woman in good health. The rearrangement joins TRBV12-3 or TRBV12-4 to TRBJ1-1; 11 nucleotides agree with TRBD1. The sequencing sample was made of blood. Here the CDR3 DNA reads TGTGCCAGCAGGGACAGGGGGCTCTCTGAAGCTTTCTTT. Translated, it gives CASRDRGLSEAFF.